This T cell receptor (beta chain) was sequenced during a study of blood T cell repertoires in COVID-19. Study context: From the United States, Italy and Spain came samples of acute and convalescent COVID-19. Sources were T cells, B-cell-depleted T cells, or PBMCs; the material itself was cDNA or gDNA.

Germline values: CDR1 LNHDA, CDR2 SQIVND (reference sequence). Trimming at V came to 4 bases and at J to 8 bases, leaving 5 bases not matched to a gene. There are 13 residues in the CDR3. In the original workflow: Amplification of reference gene primers was used by the study to estimate nucleated cell counts. Sequencing used immunoSEQ multiplex PCR; TCRdb keeps in-frame clones, though not all of them. V and J calls and clone size are given by that table; D and trimming were obtained from the DNA. The data hold approximately 310,000 clones, with more than 70% observed a single time. What was sequenced was peripheral blood. The origin of this receptor is a woman aged 45 to 65 who had recovered from COVID-19. The V and J genes are TRBV19 and TRBJ2-3; TRBD2 aligns across 8 bases. CDR3 sequence: CASSTGGAGTQYF. DNA for the CDR3: TGTGCCAGTAGTACCGGGGGGGCTGGTACGCAGTATTTT.